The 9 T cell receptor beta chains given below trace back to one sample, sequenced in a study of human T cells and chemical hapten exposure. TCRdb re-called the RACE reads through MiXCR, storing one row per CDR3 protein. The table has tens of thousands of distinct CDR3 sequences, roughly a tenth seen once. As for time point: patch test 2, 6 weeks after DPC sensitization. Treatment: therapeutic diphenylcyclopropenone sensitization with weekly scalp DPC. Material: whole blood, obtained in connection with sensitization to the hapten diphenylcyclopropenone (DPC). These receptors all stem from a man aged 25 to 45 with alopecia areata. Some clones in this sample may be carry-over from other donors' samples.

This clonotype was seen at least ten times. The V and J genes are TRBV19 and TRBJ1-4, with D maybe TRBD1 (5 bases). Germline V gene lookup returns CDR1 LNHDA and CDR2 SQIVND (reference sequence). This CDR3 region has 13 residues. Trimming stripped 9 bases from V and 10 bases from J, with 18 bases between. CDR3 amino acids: CASLQGPKGKLFF. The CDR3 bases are TGTGCCAGCCTTCAGGGTCCCAAGGGAAAACTGTTTTTT. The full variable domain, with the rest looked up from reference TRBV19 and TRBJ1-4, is DGGITQSPKYLFRKEGQNVTLSCEQNLNHDAMYWYRQDPGQGLRLIYYSQIVNDFQKGDIAEGYSVSREKKESFPLTVTSAQKNPTAFYLCASLQGPKGKLFFGSGTQLSVL.

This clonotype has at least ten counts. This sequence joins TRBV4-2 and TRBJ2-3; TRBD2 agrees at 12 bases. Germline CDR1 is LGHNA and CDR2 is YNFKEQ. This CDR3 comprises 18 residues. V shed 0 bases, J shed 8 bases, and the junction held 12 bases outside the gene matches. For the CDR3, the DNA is TGTGCCAGCAGCCAAGAACGAGGACTAGCGGGGCGCGGGGGTACGCAGTATTTT. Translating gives CASSQERGLAGRGGTQYF.

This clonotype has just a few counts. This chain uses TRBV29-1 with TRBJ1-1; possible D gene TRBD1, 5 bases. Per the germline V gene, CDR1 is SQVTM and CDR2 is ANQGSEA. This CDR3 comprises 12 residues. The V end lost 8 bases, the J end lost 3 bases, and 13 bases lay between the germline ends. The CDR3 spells CSSDSPHTEAFF. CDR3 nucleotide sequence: TGCAGCTCTGACAGCCCCCACACTGAAGCTTTCTTT. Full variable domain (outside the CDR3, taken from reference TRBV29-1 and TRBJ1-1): SAVISQKPSRDICQRGTSLTIQCQVDSQVTMMFWYRQQPGQSLTLIATANQGSEATYESGFVIDKFPISRPNLTFSTLTVSNMSPEDSSIYLCSSDSPHTEAFFGQGTRLTVV.

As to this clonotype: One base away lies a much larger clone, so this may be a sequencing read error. DNA of the CDR3: TGTGCCAGCTCGCTAACAGGGGGCCCCTATCAGCCCCAGCATTTT. This translates into CASSLTGGPYQPQHF. This chain connects TRBV18 to TRBJ1-5, with 9 positions matching TRBD1. Losses at the gene ends were 6 bases for V and 5 bases for J; bases not matched to a gene: 8. CDR1 and CDR2 (germline): KGHSH, LQKENI. This CDR3 is 15 amino acids long.

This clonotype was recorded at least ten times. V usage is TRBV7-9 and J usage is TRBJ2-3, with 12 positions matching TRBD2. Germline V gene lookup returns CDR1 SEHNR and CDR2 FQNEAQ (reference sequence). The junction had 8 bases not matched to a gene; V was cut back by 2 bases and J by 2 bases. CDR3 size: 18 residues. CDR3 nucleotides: TGTGCCAGCAGCTTACTAGCGGGAGGGCCGGTGAACACAGATACGCAGTATTTT. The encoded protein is CASSLLAGGPVNTDTQYF.

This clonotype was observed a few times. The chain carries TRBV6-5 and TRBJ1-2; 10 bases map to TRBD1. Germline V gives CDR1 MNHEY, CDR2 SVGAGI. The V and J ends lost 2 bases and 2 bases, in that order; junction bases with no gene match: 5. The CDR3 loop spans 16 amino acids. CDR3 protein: CASSYDRGRGNYGYTF. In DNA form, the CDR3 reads TGTGCCAGCAGTTACGACAGGGGGCGAGGGAACTATGGCTACACCTTC.

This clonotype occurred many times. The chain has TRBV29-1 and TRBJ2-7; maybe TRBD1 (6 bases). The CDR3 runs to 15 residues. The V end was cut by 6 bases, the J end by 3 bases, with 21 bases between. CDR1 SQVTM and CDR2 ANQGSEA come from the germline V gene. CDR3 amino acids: CSVSAQGRQDYEQYF. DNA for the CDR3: TGCAGCGTGTCCGCTCAGGGGAGACAGGACTACGAGCAGTACTTC.

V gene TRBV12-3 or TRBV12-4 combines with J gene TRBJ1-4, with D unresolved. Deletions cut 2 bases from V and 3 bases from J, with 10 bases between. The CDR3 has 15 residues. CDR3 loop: CASSLIVQSNEKLFF. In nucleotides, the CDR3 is TGTGCCAGCAGTTTAATAGTGCAGTCTAATGAAAAACTGTTTTTT.

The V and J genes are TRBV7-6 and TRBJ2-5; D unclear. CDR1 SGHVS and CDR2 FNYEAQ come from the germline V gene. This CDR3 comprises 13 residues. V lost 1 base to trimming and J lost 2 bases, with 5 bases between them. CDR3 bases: TGTGCCAGCAGCTTAGAACAGCAAGAGACCCAGTACTTC. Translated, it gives CASSLEQQETQYF. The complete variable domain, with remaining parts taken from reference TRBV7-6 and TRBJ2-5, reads GAGVSQSPRYKVTKRGQDVALRCDPISGHVSLYWYRQALGQGPEFLTYFNYEAQQDKSGLPNDRFSAERPEGSISTLTIQRTEQRDSAMYRCASSLEQQETQYFGPGTRLLVL.